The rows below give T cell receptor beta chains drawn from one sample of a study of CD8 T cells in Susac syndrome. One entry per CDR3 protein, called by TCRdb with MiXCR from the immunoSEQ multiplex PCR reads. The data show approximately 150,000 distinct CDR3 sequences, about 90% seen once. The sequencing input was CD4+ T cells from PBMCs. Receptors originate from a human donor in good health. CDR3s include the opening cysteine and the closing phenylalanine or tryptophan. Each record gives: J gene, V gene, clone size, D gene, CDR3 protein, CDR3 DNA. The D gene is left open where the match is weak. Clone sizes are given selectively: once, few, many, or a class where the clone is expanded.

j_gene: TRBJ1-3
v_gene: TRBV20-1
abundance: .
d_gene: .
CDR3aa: CSAIPGTGNTIYF
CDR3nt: TGCAGTGCGATCCCCGGCACTGGAAACACCATATATTTT

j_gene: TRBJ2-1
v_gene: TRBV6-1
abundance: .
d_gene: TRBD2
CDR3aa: CASSPDGTSGYNEQFF
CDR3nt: TGTGCCAGCAGCCCCGACGGGACTAGCGGGTACAATGAGCAGTTCTTC

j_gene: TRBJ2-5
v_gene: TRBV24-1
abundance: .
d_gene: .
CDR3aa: CATSEPQGSDETQYF
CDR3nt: TGTGCCACCAGTGAACCTCAGGGTTCGGACGAGACCCAGTACTTC

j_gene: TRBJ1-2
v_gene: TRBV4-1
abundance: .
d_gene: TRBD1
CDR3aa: CASSQTGGSGYTF
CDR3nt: TGCGCCAGCAGCCAAACAGGGGGGAGCGGCTACACCTTC

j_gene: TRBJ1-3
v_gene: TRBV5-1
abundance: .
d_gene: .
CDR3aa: CASSFGLYSGNTIYF
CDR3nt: TGCGCCAGCAGCTTCGGGCTTTACTCTGGAAACACCATATATTTT

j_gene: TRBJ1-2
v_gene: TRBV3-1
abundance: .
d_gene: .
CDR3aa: CASSQDGLGYTF
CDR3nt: TGTGCCAGCAGCCAAGACGGGCTCGGCTACACCTTC

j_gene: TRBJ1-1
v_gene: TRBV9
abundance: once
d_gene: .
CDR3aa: CASRDGVNTEAFF
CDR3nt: TGTGCCAGCAGGGACGGTGTGAACACTGAAGCTTTCTTT

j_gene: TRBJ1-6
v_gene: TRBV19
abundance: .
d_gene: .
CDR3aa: CASSIYQGGNSPLHF
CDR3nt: TGTGCCAGTAGTATTTACCAGGGTGGCAATTCACCCCTCCACTTT

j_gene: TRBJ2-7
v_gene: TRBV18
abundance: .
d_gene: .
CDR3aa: CASSLGTKLHEQYF
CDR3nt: TGTGCCAGCTCACTAGGGACAAAGCTCCACGAGCAGTACTTC

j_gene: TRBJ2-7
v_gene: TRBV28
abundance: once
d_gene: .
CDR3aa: CASSGYEQYF
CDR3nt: TGTGCCAGCAGTGGGTACGAGCAGTACTTC

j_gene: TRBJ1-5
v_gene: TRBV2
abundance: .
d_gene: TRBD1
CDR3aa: CASSEGTGFQPQHF
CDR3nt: TGTGCCAGCAGTGAGGGGACAGGGTTTCAGCCCCAGCATTTT

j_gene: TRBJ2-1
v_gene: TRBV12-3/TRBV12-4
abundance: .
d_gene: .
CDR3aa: CASSFQGYEQFF
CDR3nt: TGTGCCAGCAGTTTTCAGGGTTATGAGCAGTTCTTC

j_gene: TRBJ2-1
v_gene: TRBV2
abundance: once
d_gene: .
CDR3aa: CASDDSSYNEQFF
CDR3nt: TGTGCCAGCGACGACAGCTCCTACAATGAGCAGTTCTTC

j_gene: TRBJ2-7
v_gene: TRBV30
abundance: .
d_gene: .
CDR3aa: CAWSVRAGREYF
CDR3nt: TGTGCCTGGAGTGTACGAGCAGGGCGGGAGTACTTC

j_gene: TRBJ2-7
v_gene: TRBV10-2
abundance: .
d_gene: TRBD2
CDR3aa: CASSESKTSGTYEQYF
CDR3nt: TGCGCCAGCAGTGAGTCGAAGACTAGCGGGACCTACGAGCAGTACTTC

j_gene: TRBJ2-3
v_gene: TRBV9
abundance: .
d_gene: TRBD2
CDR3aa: CASSVGLARPDTQYF
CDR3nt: TGTGCCAGCAGCGTCGGACTAGCTCGGCCAGATACGCAGTATTTT

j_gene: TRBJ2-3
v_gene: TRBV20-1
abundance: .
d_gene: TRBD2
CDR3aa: CRPGGAGTDTQYF
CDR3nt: TGCAGACCCGGGGGGGCTGGCACAGATACGCAGTATTTT

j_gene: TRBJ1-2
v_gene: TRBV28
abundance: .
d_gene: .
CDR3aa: CASGGESYGYTF
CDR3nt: TGTGCCAGCGGCGGGGAGTCCTATGGCTACACCTTC

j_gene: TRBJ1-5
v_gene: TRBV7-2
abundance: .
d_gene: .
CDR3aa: CASSLAGGQPQHF
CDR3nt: TGTGCCAGCAGCTTAGCCGGGGGTCAGCCCCAGCATTTT

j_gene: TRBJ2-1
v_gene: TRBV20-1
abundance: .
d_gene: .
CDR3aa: CSASTGTTQRNEQFF
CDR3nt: TGCAGTGCTAGTACCGGGACAACTCAGAGGAATGAGCAGTTCTTC

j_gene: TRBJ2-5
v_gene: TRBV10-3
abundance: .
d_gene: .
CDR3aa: CAIRTDTTQETQYF
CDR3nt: TGTGCCATCAGGACGGACACAACCCAAGAGACCCAGTACTTC

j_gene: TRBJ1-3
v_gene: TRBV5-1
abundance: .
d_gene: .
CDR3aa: CASSPGGTGNTIHF
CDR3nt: TGCGCCAGCAGCCCCGGGGGGACTGGAAACACCATACATTTT

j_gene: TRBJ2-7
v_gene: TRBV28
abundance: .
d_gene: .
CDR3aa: CASTRISPSYEQYF
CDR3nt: TGTGCCAGCACTAGGATCTCTCCATCCTACGAGCAGTACTTC

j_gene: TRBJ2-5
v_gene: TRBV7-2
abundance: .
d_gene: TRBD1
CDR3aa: CASSPMGQGGETQYF
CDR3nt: TGTGCCAGCAGCCCAATGGGACAGGGAGGGGAGACCCAGTACTTC

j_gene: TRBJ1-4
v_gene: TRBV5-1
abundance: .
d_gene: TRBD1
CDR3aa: CASSRDRSNEKLFF
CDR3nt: TGCGCCAGCAGCCGGGACAGGAGTAATGAAAAACTGTTTTTT

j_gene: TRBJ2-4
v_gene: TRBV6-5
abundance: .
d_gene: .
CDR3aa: CASSATGRDIQYF
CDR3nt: TGTGCCAGCAGCGCGACAGGAAGGGACATTCAGTACTTC

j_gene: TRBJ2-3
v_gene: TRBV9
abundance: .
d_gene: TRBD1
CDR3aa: CASSVSGQGFPDTQYF
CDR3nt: TGTGCCAGCAGCGTCTCAGGACAGGGATTTCCAGATACGCAGTATTTT

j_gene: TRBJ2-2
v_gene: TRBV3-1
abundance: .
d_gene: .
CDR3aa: CASSQDQGSRELFF
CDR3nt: TGTGCCAGCAGCCAAGATCAGGGGAGCCGGGAGCTGTTTTTT

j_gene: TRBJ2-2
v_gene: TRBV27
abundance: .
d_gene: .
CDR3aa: CASSHVIGVDTGELFF
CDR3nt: TGTGCCAGCAGCCACGTAATAGGGGTAGACACCGGGGAGCTGTTTTTT

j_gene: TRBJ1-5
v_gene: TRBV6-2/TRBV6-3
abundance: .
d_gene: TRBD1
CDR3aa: CASSYAGTGVQPQHF
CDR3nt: TGTGCCAGCAGTTATGCCGGGACAGGGGTGCAGCCCCAGCATTTT

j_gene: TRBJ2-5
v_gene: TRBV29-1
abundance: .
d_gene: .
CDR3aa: CSVPGASETQYF
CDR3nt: TGCAGCGTCCCTGGGGCATCGGAGACCCAGTACTTC

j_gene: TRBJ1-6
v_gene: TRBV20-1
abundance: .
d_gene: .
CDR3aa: CSASKGGDDSPLHF
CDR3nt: TGCAGTGCTAGTAAGGGGGGGGACGATTCACCCCTCCACTTT

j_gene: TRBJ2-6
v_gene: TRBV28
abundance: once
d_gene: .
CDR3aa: CASRTGTPLSGANVLTF
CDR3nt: TGTGCCAGCAGAACCGGGACTCCGTTGTCCGGGGCCAACGTCCTGACTTTC

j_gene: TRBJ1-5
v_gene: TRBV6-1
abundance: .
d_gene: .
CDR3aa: CASSEVRQPQHF
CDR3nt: TGTGCCAGCAGTGAAGTTCGGCAGCCCCAGCATTTT

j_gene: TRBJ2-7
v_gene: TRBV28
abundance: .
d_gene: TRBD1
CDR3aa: CASRDPGQGLYEQYF
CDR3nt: TGTGCCAGCAGAGACCCGGGACAGGGCCTCTACGAGCAGTACTTC

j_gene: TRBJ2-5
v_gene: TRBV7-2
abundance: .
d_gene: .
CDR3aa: CASSLDGQETQYF
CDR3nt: TGTGCCAGCAGCTTAGACGGACAAGAGACCCAGTACTTC